The sequence of this TCR beta chain was determined in a study of identical twins. TCRdb processed the 5' RACE reads anew with MiXCR; each CDR3 protein has one entry. The table has just under 550,000 distinct CDR3 sequences, 15% seen once; the top ten hold roughly 0.42%. The V end was cut by 0 bases, the J end by 1 base, with 8 bases between. The CDR3 spans 14 residues. Looked up from germline, CDR1 is DFQATT and CDR2 is SNEGSKA (reference sequence). These data also featured in a second study, about yellow fever vaccine responses in identical twins.

This chain connects TRBV20-1 to TRBJ2-3, with a possible D match to TRBD2 (5 bases). Sequenced: CD4+ T cells sorted from blood. The receptor was isolated from a woman between 18 and 30 years old in good health. The CDR3 DNA reads TGCAGTGCTAGAGAGTTGCGGGGCACAGATACGCAGTATTTT. Amino acids: CSARELRGTDTQYF.